The 14 T cell receptor beta chains below were found in one sample sequenced in a study of tumor-infiltrating lymphocytes in primary liver carcinoma. Production of TCR beta cDNA used around 500 ng total RNA together with a constant-region primer. A slightly modified ARM-PCR protocol with three nested multiplex PCR rounds produced these TCR beta libraries. Forward primers for TRBV1-TRBV30 and a C-beta reverse primer served the first two PCR rounds, at roughly 10 cycles each. MiXCR, run by TCRdb on the multiplex PCR reads, gives a single entry per CDR3 protein. The sample lists approximately 73,000 distinct CDR3 sequences, 71% occurring once. Co-extracting RNA and DNA was done with roughly 17-31 mg of unsorted bulk tissue as input. The sequenced material came from liver tumor tissue from sampling region 4. Regarding subset: tumor region T4, right-lateral pole. Receptor source: a woman aged 60 to 75 with primary liver carcinoma and hepatitis B virus infection.

A word on this clonotype: This may come from a read error, since a much larger clone is one base off. This chain joins TRBV6-5 and TRBJ2-7, with D possibly being TRBD1 or TRBD2 (6 bases each). There are 13 residues in the CDR3. The germline V gene has CDR1 MNHEY and CDR2 SVGAGI. The DNA for the CDR3 is TGTGTCTGCGGGGACACCATTTCCTACGAGCAGTACTTC. Protein sequence: CVCGDTISYEQYF.

A word on this clonotype: Its ends do not fully match the called genes, so a read error is possible. CDR3: CASSDSGAFYNEEFF. CDR3 nucleotide sequence: TGTGCCAGCAGTGATTCGGGGGCGTTCTACAATGAGGAGTTCTTC. V gene TRBV6-1 combines with J gene TRBJ2-1; D possibly matches TRBD1 or TRBD2 (6 bases each). The CDR3 runs to 15 residues. CDR1 is MNHNS and CDR2 is SASEGT in the germline V gene.

As for this clonotype: Sequence at one end of the junction differs from germline and may be a read error. The CDR3 nucleotides read TGTGTCTGGAGTACAGGGTCCTATAGCAATCAGCCCCAGCATTTT. This codes for CVWSTGSYSNQPQHF. The V call is TRBV30, the J call TRBJ1-5, with D perhaps matching TRBD1 (6 bases). From germline, CDR1 is GTSNPN and CDR2 SVGIG (reference sequence). This CDR3 region has 15 residues.

This clonotype was seen at least ten times. CDR3 sequence reads: CASRLGGAGEKLFF. CDR3 nucleotide sequence: TGTGCCAGCAGGCTAGGGGGCGCTGGTGAAAAACTGTTTTTT. The chain links TRBV28 to TRBJ1-4, with TRBD1 identical over 7 bases. V lost 6 bases and J lost 7; bases outside the gene matches: 8. The CDR3 is made up of 14 amino acids. The germline CDR1 and CDR2 sequences are MDHEN and SYDVKM.

The V and J genes are TRBV2 and TRBJ2-7, with D perhaps assigned TRBD1 or TRBD2 (6 bases each). Deletions cut 5 bases from V and 7 bases from J, with 24 bases between. The CDR3 contains 16 residues. Per the germline V gene, CDR1 is SNHLY and CDR2 is FYNNEI. For the CDR3, the DNA is TGTGCCAGCAGTCTCCATGGCGGGGCCAATAGGGGGGAGCAGTACTTC. Translation: CASSLHGGANRGEQYF.

With regard to this clonotype: One junction end does not reproduce the germline sequence, and a read error may be involved. The rearrangement links TRBV18 to TRBJ2-5, with TRBD1 matching over 9 bases. The CDR3 covers 13 residues. CDR1 is KGHSH and CDR2 is LQKENI in the germline V gene. The CDR3 nucleotides read TGTGCCAACTCACGGGGACAGGGAGAGACCCAGTACTTC. Translation: CANSRGQGETQYF.

This clonotype is a singleton in its sample. Compared with germline, one end of the junction differs, possibly owing to a read error. This sequence joins TRBV29-1 and TRBJ2-3; unclear D gene. CDR3 size: 13 residues. CDR1 is SQVTM, CDR2 ANQGSEA, per germline. The DNA for the CDR3 is TGCAGCGCAGAGGTTCGCCCAACAGATATGCAGTATTTT. It specifies CSAEVRPTDMQYF.

The genes are TRBV6-2 or TRBV6-3 and TRBJ2-7, with 7 bases identical to TRBD2. The CDR3 is made up of 12 amino acids. J was trimmed by 6 bases and V by 6 bases; bases with no gene match: 5. Germline CDR1 is MNHEY and CDR2 is SVGEGT. DNA for the CDR3: TGTGCCAGCAGCCGGGGGGAACGCGAGCAGTACTTC. This encodes CASSRGEREQYF.

Turning to this clonotype: A much larger clonotype is one base distant, so this may be a read error. The V call is TRBV24-1, the J call TRBJ2-3; no definite D call. The germline V gene has CDR1 KGHDR and CDR2 SFDVKD. CDR3 length: 15 amino acids. CDR3 in amino acids: CVTSDLDSTKDTQYF. DNA of the CDR3: TGTGTCACCAGTGATTTAGACTCGACGAAAGATACGCAGTATTTT.

A few counts support this clonotype. A junction boundary mismatches the germline segment, possibly from a read error. The CDR3 loop is CASSLPGTGGTEASF. In nucleotides, the CDR3 is TGTGCCAGCAGCCTTCCTGGGACAGGGGGAACTGAAGCTTCCTTT. The rearrangement uses TRBV5-4 and TRBJ1-1, with 11 bases matching TRBD1. The V gene's germline CDR1 is SGHNT and CDR2 YYREEE (reference sequence). CDR3 size: 15 residues.

This clonotype was recorded a few times. V is TRBV28 and J is TRBJ2-3, with 9 bases matching TRBD2. Germline CDR1 is MDHEN and CDR2 is SYDVKM. The V gene end was trimmed by 9 bases and the J gene end by 2 bases; junction bases not matched to a gene: 18. The CDR3 has 18 residues. CDR3 loop: CASSPRPGTSSYTDTQYF. CDR3 nucleotides: TGTGCCAGTAGTCCCCGACCGGGGACTAGCAGTTACACAGATACGCAGTATTTT.

This clonotype was observed many times. J is TRBJ1-1 and V is TRBV29-1, with a weak D call TRBD1 (5 bases). Trimming shortened V by 4 bases and J by 11 bases, and 14 bases separated the two germline ends. CDR1 is SQVTM and CDR2 is ANQGSEA in the germline V gene. The CDR3 is made up of 11 amino acids. Here the CDR3 DNA reads TGCAGCGTTGTGGGGGGGAGCGGTGCTTTCTTT. Translated, it gives CSVVGGSGAFF.

The chain combines TRBV29-1 with TRBJ1-1, with D maybe TRBD1 (6 bases). Between the trimmed V and J ends, which lost 7 bases and 6 bases, there was a span of 21 bases. The CDR3 is 14 residues long. Germline V gives CDR1 SQVTM, CDR2 ANQGSEA. CDR3 sequence (DNA): TGCAGCGCCGTGTGGGGACATGGGAGGCCTGAAGCTTTCTTT. This translates into CSAVWGHGRPEAFF.

With respect to this clonotype: This CDR3 fails to terminate in the conserved phenylalanine or tryptophan, so it likely reflects a read error. This rearrangement joins TRBV11-2 to TRBJ1-1, with 9 bases fitting TRBD1. This CDR3 spans 17 amino acids. Germline CDR1 and CDR2: SGHAT and FQNNGV. CDR3 DNA: TGTGCCAGCAACCCCCAAGGGACAGGGTCGGAACATGCTGAGGCTTTCCTT. Translating it yields CASNPQGTGSEHAEAFL.